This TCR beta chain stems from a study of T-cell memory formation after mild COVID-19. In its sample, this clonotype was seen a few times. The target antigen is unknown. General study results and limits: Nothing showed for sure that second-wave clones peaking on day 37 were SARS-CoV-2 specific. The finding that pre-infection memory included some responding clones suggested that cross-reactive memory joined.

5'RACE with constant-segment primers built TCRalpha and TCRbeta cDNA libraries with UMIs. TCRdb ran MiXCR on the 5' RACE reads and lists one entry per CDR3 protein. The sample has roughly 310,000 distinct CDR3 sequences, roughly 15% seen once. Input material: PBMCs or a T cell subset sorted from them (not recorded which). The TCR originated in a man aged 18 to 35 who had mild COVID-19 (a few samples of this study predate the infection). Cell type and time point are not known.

DNA of the CDR3: TGTGCCAGCAGCACGCGGGGGAGCGTAAGAGAGACCCAGTACTTC. Its protein product is CASSTRGSVRETQYF. The V call is TRBV9, the J call TRBJ2-5; 7 bases fit TRBD2. The CDR3 sequence is 15 residues long. Losses at the gene ends were 4 bases for V and 4 bases for J; bases not matched to a gene: 10. Per germline, CDR1 SGDLS and CDR2 YYNGEE.